The T cell receptor (beta chain) under discussion was sequenced for a study of regulatory T cells in long-lasting Graves disease. General study points: Because few samples were included, accuracy may have been lower. There was favoring of TRBV28, TRBJ1-2 and TRBJ2-5 in persistent disease.

Sequencing libraries for TCR beta were prepared with iRepertoire HTBI primers and Arm-PCR of CDR3 regions. TCRdb ran MiXCR on the multiplex PCR reads and lists one entry per CDR3 protein. The repertoire holds over 500,000 distinct CDR3 sequences, with roughly 15% as singletons. Of note for this clonotype: Its antigen is as yet unknown.

Time point of the sample: newly diagnosed GD, antithyroid drugs for less than 3 months. The TCR library used RNA extracted from PBMCs. CDR1 and CDR2 from the germline V gene are DFQATT and SNEGSKA (reference sequence). Trimming took 0 bases from V and 3 from J, leaving 18 bases between them. The CDR3 runs 16 residues. Another study also made use of these data, one on T cells in Graves' hyperthyroidism and ophthalmopathy. As that study records: Also found in blood were most expanded thyroid clonotypes above 0.001.

The receptor's source is a woman in her twenties or thirties with Graves disease. V is TRBV20-1 and J is TRBJ2-7, with D possibly matching TRBD2 (6 bases). Sequenced here: peripheral blood mononuclear cells (PBMCs), sampled at new diagnosis, from a patient treated with antithyroid drugs. CDR3: CSARDLTHGSVYEQYF. Written as DNA, the CDR3 is TGCAGTGCTAGAGATTTGACCCACGGGAGTGTCTACGAGCAGTACTTC.